This is a list of T cell receptor beta chains from one sample in a study of T cell responses to AZD1222 COVID-19 vaccine. Produced via immunoSEQ multiplex PCR; TCRdb's table is partial and in-frame only. The table shows 200,000 or so clones, with approximately 91% occurring only once. This specimen consisted of peripheral blood, obtained on day 0 of AZD1222 vaccination. The receptors were sampled from an adult in good health. Both conserved end residues are part of each CDR3. The D gene is left open where the match is weak. The size field is filled for only some rows; it gives once, few, many or a size class.

v_call,j_call,d_call,clone_size,cdr3_nt,cdr3_aa
TRBV10-3,TRBJ2-7,.,.,TGTGCCATCAGTGAGTCGATAGGAGGGACAGCCTACGAGCAGTACTTC,CAISESIGGTAYEQYF
TRBV27,TRBJ2-1,.,.,TGTGCCAGCAGTTCCCGCCTCGTACCCTACAATGAGCAGTTCTTC,CASSSRLVPYNEQFF
TRBV18,TRBJ2-7,TRBD1,.,TGTGCCAGCTCACCGTTGGGGGCCGGGACAGGGGACGGCGAGCAGTACTTC,CASSPLGAGTGDGEQYF
TRBV23-1,TRBJ2-1,TRBD1,.,TGCGCCAGCAGCCCCCCGGACAGGGAGGACTACAATGAGCAGTTCTTC,CASSPPDREDYNEQFF
TRBV2,TRBJ1-2,TRBD1,.,TGTGCCAGCACTGTGGGACAGGGGGAGGACTATGGCTACACCTTC,CASTVGQGEDYGYTF
TRBV14,TRBJ2-1,TRBD2,.,TGTGCCAGCAGCCATGGGGGGGGAATCGGGCAGTTCTTC,CASSHGGGIGQFF
TRBV7-6,TRBJ2-1,TRBD2,.,TGTGCCAGCAGCTTAGGCCTAGCGGGAGCCTCCTACAATGAGCAGTTCTTC,CASSLGLAGASYNEQFF
TRBV9,TRBJ2-3,TRBD2,.,TGTGCCAGCAGCGTTAGCGGGAGTCTAACAGATACGCAGTATTTT,CASSVSGSLTDTQYF
TRBV19,TRBJ2-7,TRBD1,.,TGTGCCAGTAGTTCCGGGACAGGGGGCTACGAGCAGTACTTC,CASSSGTGGYEQYF
TRBV15,TRBJ2-3,TRBD1,.,TGTGCCAACGGGCTTAAGGCACAGGGGGAGGGCACAGATACGCAGTATTTT,CANGLKAQGEGTDTQYF
TRBV7-2,TRBJ2-3,TRBD2,.,TGTGCCAGCAGTTGGGTGGCTAGCGGGGGGGGAGATACGCAGTATTTT,CASSWVASGGGDTQYF
TRBV27,TRBJ2-6,TRBD1,.,TGTGCCAGCAGTTCATGGACAGGGAGGCTCTCTGGGGCCAACGTCCTGACTTTC,CASSSWTGRLSGANVLTF
TRBV11-2,TRBJ1-1,.,few,TGTGCCAGCAGCCTAGCCCTATCCGGTCGGTTTGAAGCTTTCTTT,CASSLALSGRFEAFF
TRBV5-4,TRBJ1-1,.,.,TGTGCCAGCAGCCGAAAGACAGGAGAAGCTTTCTTT,CASSRKTGEAFF
TRBV7-9,TRBJ2-7,.,few,TGTGCCAGCAGCCCACCGAGGGGGGCCTACGAGCAGTACTTC,CASSPPRGAYEQYF
TRBV5-1,TRBJ2-5,.,.,TGCGCCAGCAGCCCGGTGGCCCAAGAGACCCAGTACTTC,CASSPVAQETQYF
TRBV30,TRBJ1-5,.,.,TGTGCCTGGATAACGGGCAATCAGCCCCAGCATTTT,CAWITGNQPQHF
TRBV3-1/TRBV3-2,TRBJ2-5,.,.,TGTGCCAGCAGCCAAGATGGGGGGCACGGAGAGACCCAGTACTTC,CASSQDGGHGETQYF
TRBV5-5,TRBJ2-3,TRBD2,.,TGTGCCAGCAGCTTTAGCGGGGGGTCCACAGATACGCAGTATTTT,CASSFSGGSTDTQYF
TRBV3-1/TRBV3-2,TRBJ2-1,.,.,TGTGCCAGCAGCCCGTCGTCCGGGACACATCTCAATGAGCAGTTCTTC,CASSPSSGTHLNEQFF
TRBV28,TRBJ1-1,.,.,TGTGCCAGCAGCGCGACGGTGAACACTGAAGCTTTCTTT,CASSATVNTEAFF
TRBV5-1,TRBJ2-7,.,.,TGCGCCAGCAGCCGGGACGTCGCCTCCTACGAGCAGTACTTC,CASSRDVASYEQYF
TRBV7-8,TRBJ1-6,TRBD1,.,TGTGCCAGCAGCCACAACACGGGACAGGGGTCACCCCTCCACTTT,CASSHNTGQGSPLHF
TRBV10-2,TRBJ1-2,.,.,TGCGCCAGCAGTGAGGAGACAGATTCTGGCTACACCTTC,CASSEETDSGYTF
TRBV6-2/TRBV6-3,TRBJ2-3,TRBD2,.,TGTGCCAGCAGTGGTCTAGCGGGGGCCACAGATACGCAGTATTTT,CASSGLAGATDTQYF
TRBV27,TRBJ2-7,.,.,TGTATCACACCAGCACCCTACGAGCAGTACTTC,CITPAPYEQYF
TRBV7-9,TRBJ1-5,.,few,TGTGCCATCAATCGGTTGAGCAATCAGCCCCAGCATTTT,CAINRLSNQPQHF
TRBV29-1,TRBJ2-1,.,few,TGCAGCGGCAGACTAGTGGGGGCCTACAATGAGCAGTTCTTC,CSGRLVGAYNEQFF
TRBV4-2,TRBJ2-2,.,.,TGTGCCAGCAGCCCCTTCCATTCCGCCGGGGAGCTGTTTTTT,CASSPFHSAGELFF
TRBV19,TRBJ2-5,TRBD2,.,TGTGCCAGTAGACCCACTAGCGCCCAAGAGACCCAGTACTTC,CASRPTSAQETQYF
TRBV6-5,TRBJ2-2,TRBD2,.,TGTGCCAGCAGACAGAGCGGGGGTGTCTCCGGGGAGCTGTTTTTT,CASRQSGGVSGELFF
TRBV7-3,TRBJ2-3,.,.,TGTGCCAGCAGCTTACAACCAGGGGAGACAGATACGCAGTATTTT,CASSLQPGETDTQYF
TRBV19,TRBJ2-7,TRBD2,once,TGTGCCAGTAGTTCCGGGGGGTCTCCCCGCTCCTACGAGCAGTACTTC,CASSSGGSPRSYEQYF
TRBV28,TRBJ2-1,.,.,TGTGCCAGCAGTTTATGGGGCTTGTACAATGAGCAGTTCTTC,CASSLWGLYNEQFF
TRBV19,TRBJ2-3,.,.,TGTGCCAGTAGTATAAGCGTTCCCGATACGCAGTATTTT,CASSISVPDTQYF
TRBV7-9,TRBJ1-3,.,once,TGTGCCAGCAGTCCAAGTTCCTCTGGAAACACCATATATTTT,CASSPSSSGNTIYF
TRBV19,TRBJ1-5,.,once,TGTGCCAGTAGTATAGTACGGCTTGGGGGGCGACAGCCCCAGCATTTT,CASSIVRLGGRQPQHF
TRBV28,TRBJ2-7,.,.,TGTGCCAGCACAAACCAAAGGGGATCCTACGAGCAGTACTTC,CASTNQRGSYEQYF
TRBV27,TRBJ2-7,.,.,TGTGCCAGCAGCCTATCAACAGGGCCCTACGAGCAGTACTTC,CASSLSTGPYEQYF
TRBV7-8,TRBJ2-1,.,few,TGTGCCAGCAGACGTACCCGGGACAATGAGCAGTTCTTC,CASRRTRDNEQFF
TRBV6-5,TRBJ1-1,TRBD1,once,TGTGCCAGCAATCCATACAGGGGGCAAACTGAAGCTTTCTTT,CASNPYRGQTEAFF
TRBV7-9,TRBJ1-2,TRBD1,.,TGTGCCAGCAGCTTTTCCGGGACAGGGGGAGTTCACTATGGCTACACCTTC,CASSFSGTGGVHYGYTF
TRBV2,TRBJ1-5,TRBD1,.,TGTGCCAGCAGTGTCTTGACAGGGGGCTCTCTGGAGAATCAGCCCCAGCATTTT,CASSVLTGGSLENQPQHF
TRBV25-1,TRBJ1-2,.,.,TGTGCCAGCAGTGGCGGACGGATAAACTATGGCTACACCTTC,CASSGGRINYGYTF
TRBV24-1,TRBJ1-5,.,.,TGTGCCACCAGTGATCCTGGCGGGGGCAATCAGCCCCAGCATTTT,CATSDPGGGNQPQHF
TRBV6-6,TRBJ2-7,TRBD2,.,TGTGCCAGCAGTAAGCGGGAGGGACCCTACGAGCAGTACTTC,CASSKREGPYEQYF
TRBV2,TRBJ2-3,TRBD2,.,TGTGCCAGCAGTCGGGGGGGAGGGCCTTTAGTCGCAGATACGCAGTATTTT,CASSRGGGPLVADTQYF
TRBV19,TRBJ2-1,.,.,TGTGCCAGTACCCATGGGGTCAGGGACAATGAGCAGTTCTTC,CASTHGVRDNEQFF
TRBV3-1/TRBV3-2,TRBJ2-7,TRBD1,.,TGTGCCAGCAGCCTCCCGGGACAGGGGGCGGGAGAGCAGTACTTC,CASSLPGQGAGEQYF
TRBV19,TRBJ2-7,TRBD1,.,TGTGCCAGTAGTGACAGGGTGGCCTACGAGCAGTACTTC,CASSDRVAYEQYF
TRBV6-4,TRBJ2-2,.,.,TGTGCCAGCAGTGAAAGTCAGGACACCGGGGAGCTGTTTTTT,CASSESQDTGELFF
TRBV28,TRBJ1-2,.,.,TGTGCCAGCAGTTTATCCGGGGGTGGCGGGCTCTATGGCTACACCTTC,CASSLSGGGGLYGYTF
TRBV2,TRBJ1-3,TRBD1,.,TGTGCCAGCAGTCCAACCAGGGGGGTTACTGGAAACACCATATATTTT,CASSPTRGVTGNTIYF